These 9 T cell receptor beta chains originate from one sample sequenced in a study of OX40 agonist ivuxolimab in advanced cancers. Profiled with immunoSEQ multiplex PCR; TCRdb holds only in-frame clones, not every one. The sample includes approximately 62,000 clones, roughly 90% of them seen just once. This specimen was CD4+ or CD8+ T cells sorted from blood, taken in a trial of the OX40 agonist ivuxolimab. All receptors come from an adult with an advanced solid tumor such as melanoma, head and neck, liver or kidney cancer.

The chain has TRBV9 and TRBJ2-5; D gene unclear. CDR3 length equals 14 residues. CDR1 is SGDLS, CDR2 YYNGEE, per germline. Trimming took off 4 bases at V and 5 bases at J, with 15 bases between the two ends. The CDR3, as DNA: TGTGCCAGCAGCACCAGGCCCTACATGGAGACCCAGTACTTC. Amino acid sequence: CASSTRPYMETQYF.

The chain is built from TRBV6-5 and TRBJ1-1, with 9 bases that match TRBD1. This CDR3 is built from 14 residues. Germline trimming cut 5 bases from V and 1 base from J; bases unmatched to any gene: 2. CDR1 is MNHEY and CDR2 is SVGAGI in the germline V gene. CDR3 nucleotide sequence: TGTGCCAGCAGTAGGGACAGGGCGAACACTGAAGCTTTCTTT. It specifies CASSRDRANTEAFF.

In DNA form, the CDR3 reads TGTGCCAGCAGCGTAAGCGGGAGGATGGACTACGAGCAGTACTTC. Translation: CASSVSGRMDYEQYF. The chain links TRBV14 to TRBJ2-7, with 9 bases lining up with TRBD2. J lost 3 bases, V lost 5 bases, and 8 bases had no gene match. Germline V gene sequence: CDR1 SGHDN, CDR2 FVKESK. The CDR3 spans 15 residues. Full variable domain (remainder filled in from reference TRBV14 and TRBJ2-7): EAGVTQFPSHSVIEKGQTVTLRCDPISGHDNLYWYRRVMGKEIKFLLHFVKESKQDESGMPNNRFLAERTGGTYSTLKVQPAELEDSGVYFCASSVSGRMDYEQYFGPGTRLTVT.

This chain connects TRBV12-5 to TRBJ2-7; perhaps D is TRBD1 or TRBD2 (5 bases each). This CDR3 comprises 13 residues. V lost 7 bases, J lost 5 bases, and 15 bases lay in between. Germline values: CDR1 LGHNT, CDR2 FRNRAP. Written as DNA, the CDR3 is TGTGCTAGTGCCAGATCCGGGACCCACGAGCAGTACTTC. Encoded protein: CASARSGTHEQYF. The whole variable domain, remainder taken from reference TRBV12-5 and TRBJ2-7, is DARVTQTPRHKVTEMGQEVTMRCQPILGHNTVFWYRQTMMQGLELLAYFRNRAPLDDSGMPKDRFSAEMPDATLATLKIQPSEPRDSAVYFCASARSGTHEQYFGPGTRLTVT.

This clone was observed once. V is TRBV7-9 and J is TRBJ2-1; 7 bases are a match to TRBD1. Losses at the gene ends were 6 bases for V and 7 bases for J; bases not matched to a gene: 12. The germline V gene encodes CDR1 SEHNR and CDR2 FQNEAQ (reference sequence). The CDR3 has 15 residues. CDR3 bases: TGTGCCAGCAGTTCCCAACGGGACAGTAGAAATGAGCAGTTCTTC. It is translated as CASSSQRDSRNEQFF. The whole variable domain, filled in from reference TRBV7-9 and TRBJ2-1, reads DTGVSQNPRHKITKRGQNVTFRCDPISEHNRLYWYRQTLGQGPEFLTYFQNEAQLEKSRLLSDRFSAERPKGSFSTLEIQRTEQGDSAMYLCASSSQRDSRNEQFFGPGTRLTVL.

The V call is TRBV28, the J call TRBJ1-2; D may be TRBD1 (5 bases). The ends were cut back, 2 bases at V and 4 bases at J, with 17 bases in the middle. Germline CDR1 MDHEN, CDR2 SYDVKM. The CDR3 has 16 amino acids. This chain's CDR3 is CASSLNRQGRGYGYTF. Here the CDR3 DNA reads TGTGCCAGCAGTTTAAATAGGCAGGGCCGTGGCTATGGCTACACCTTC.

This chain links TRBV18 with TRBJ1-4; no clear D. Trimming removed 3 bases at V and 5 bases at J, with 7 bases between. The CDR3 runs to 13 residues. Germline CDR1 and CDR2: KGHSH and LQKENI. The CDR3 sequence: CASSPGQNEKLFF. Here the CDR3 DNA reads TGTGCCAGCTCACCTGGGCAGAATGAAAAACTGTTTTTT.

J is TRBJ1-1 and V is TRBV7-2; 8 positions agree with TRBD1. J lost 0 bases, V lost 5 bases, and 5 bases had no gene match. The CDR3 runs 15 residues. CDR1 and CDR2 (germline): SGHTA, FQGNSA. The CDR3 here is CASSPGQGMNTEAFF. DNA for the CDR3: TGTGCCAGCAGCCCCGGACAGGGCATGAACACTGAAGCTTTCTTT.

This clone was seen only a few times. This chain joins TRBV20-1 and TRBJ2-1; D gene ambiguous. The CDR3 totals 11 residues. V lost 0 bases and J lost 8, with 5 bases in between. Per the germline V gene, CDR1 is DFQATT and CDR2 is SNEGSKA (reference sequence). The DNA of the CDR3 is TGCAGTGCTAGAGATCGCGATGAGCAGTTCTTC. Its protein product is CSARDRDEQFF.